This T cell receptor beta chain was documented in a study of response to subunit inactivated influenza vaccine. Regarding the study as a whole: There was a suggestion from the authors that each seasonal influenza vaccination recruits few new T cells.

A single record per CDR3 protein comes from TCRdb applying MiXCR to the RT-PCR reads. The sample includes about 700,000 distinct CDR3 sequences, roughly 14% of them seen just once. CDR3 length equals 14 residues. V lost 5 bases, J lost 7 bases, and 10 bases stayed unmatched. Looked up from germline, CDR1 is LGHDT and CDR2 is YNNKEL (reference sequence). This clonotype has more than one count but fewer than ten. What it binds is not known. This sequence was found in a middle-aged man who received an inactivated influenza vaccine. The chain combines TRBV3-1 with TRBJ1-1; 7 bases fit TRBD1. This sample comprised PBMCs from blood, obtained 14 to 15 days before vaccination. In DNA, the CDR3 is TGTGCCAGCAGCTTAACAGGGGCGAGAGGTGAAGCTTTCTTT. It specifies CASSLTGARGEAFF. Full variable domain (outside the CDR3, taken from reference TRBV3-1 and TRBJ1-1): DTAVSQTPKYLVTQMGNDKSIKCEQNLGHDTMYWYKQDSKKFLKIMFSYNNKELIINETVPNRFSPKSPDKAHLNLHINSLELGDSAVYFCASSLTGARGEAFFGQGTRLTVV.